This T cell receptor beta chain was recorded in a study of blood T cells in healthy people across ages. Notes on the study in general: The lack of PBMC sorting stopped any conclusive naive versus antigen-experienced comparison.

Germline CDR1 reads LGHDT; CDR2 reads YNNKEL (reference sequence). The CDR3 has 13 residues. V dropped 6 bases and J dropped 8 bases, with 16 bases sitting between them. Sample-barcoded 5' priming and a J-beta primer mix drove a second PCR of about 7 to 11 cycles. A template-switch adaptor containing 12 random nucleotides labeled each cDNA molecule. In TCRdb, the 5' RACE reads were re-called with MiXCR into one record per CDR3 protein. The sample gives approximately 2,000,000 distinct CDR3 sequences, about two fifths of which show up once; under 25% is in the top ten. Regarding this clonotype: Antigen specificity is unknown.

PBMCs, at least 7 million per sample, were isolated. Total RNA extraction produced at least 5 micrograms (per sample) for the study. This TCR came from a human donor in good health. V usage is TRBV3-1 and J usage is TRBJ1-2; D is undetermined. Material for sequencing was blood. The CDR3 here is CASSLTSLGGYTF. CDR3 coding DNA: TGTGCCAGCAGTCTGACTTCTCTGGGCGGCTACACCTTC.